These 30 T cell receptor beta chains share one sample of origin, sequenced in a study of cytotoxic CD8 clonotypes in ibrutinib-treated CLL. Libraries were prepared by immunoSEQ multiplex PCR; TCRdb keeps only in-frame clonotypes and omits some of them. The data hold about 25,000 clones, with 70% to 90% observed a single time. The sample here was PBMCs, taken after 24 months of ibrutinib treatment. The receptors derive from a human donor with chronic lymphocytic leukemia.

This chain uses TRBV7-8 with TRBJ1-5; no firm D call. The CDR3 has 12 residues. The germline V and J ends were trimmed by 2 bases and 9 bases, with 8 bases remaining between them. Germline V gives CDR1 SGHVS, CDR2 FQNEAQ. In DNA form, the CDR3 reads TGTGCCAGCAGCTTACATGGGCGGCCCCAGCATTTT. This codes for CASSLHGRPQHF.

The chain carries TRBV5-1 and TRBJ2-6, with D possibly called TRBD1 or TRBD2 (6 bases each). This CDR3 is 17 amino acids long. Trimming shortened V by 0 bases and J by 1 base, and 11 bases separated the two germline ends. CDR1 and CDR2 (germline): SGHRS, YFSETQ. The CDR3 protein is CASSLGGTPSGANVLTF. The CDR3, as DNA: TGCGCCAGCAGCTTGGGCGGGACACCATCTGGGGCCAACGTCCTGACTTTC. Drawing the rest from reference TRBV5-1 and TRBJ2-6, the complete variable domain is KAGVTQTPRYLIKTRGQQVTLSCSPISGHRSVSWYQQTPGQGLQFLFEYFSETQRNKGNFPGRFSGRQFSNSRSEMNVSTLELGDSALYLCASSLGGTPSGANVLTFGAGSRLTVL.

The chain joins TRBV6-6 to TRBJ2-1, with 8 bases lining up with TRBD2. Per germline, CDR1 MNHNY and CDR2 SVGAGI (reference sequence). With V trimmed by 7 bases and J by 8 bases, 13 bases remained unmatched. The CDR3 consists of 15 residues. CDR3 protein: CASNQPHPGGDEQFF. The CDR3 coding sequence is TGTGCCAGCAACCAACCCCACCCGGGGGGGGATGAGCAGTTCTTC.

The chain uses TRBV19 and TRBJ1-2; no firm D call. The CDR3 is made up of 13 amino acids. Per germline, CDR1 LNHDA and CDR2 SQIVND (reference sequence). With 7 bases removed from V and 4 bases from J, the gap between germline ends came to 13 bases. CDR3 in DNA: TGTGCCAGTACCCAACCAGGCGGCTATGGCTACACCTTC. Translating gives CASTQPGGYGYTF.

This clone was observed a few times. V is TRBV7-2 and J is TRBJ1-1; D ambiguous. Trimming pared 6 bases from V and 3 bases from J, leaving 11 bases between. Germline values: CDR1 SGHTA, CDR2 FQGNSA. The CDR3 contains 13 residues. CDR3 DNA sequence: TGTGCCAGCAGGTTAACCGGGGACACTGAAGCTTTCTTT. It specifies CASRLTGDTEAFF.

V is TRBV27 and J is TRBJ1-5; D is undetermined. The CDR3 is made up of 15 amino acids. The ends were cut back, 5 bases at V and 1 base at J, with 12 bases in the middle. The germline CDR1 and CDR2 sequences are MNHEY and SMNVEV (reference sequence). CDR3 residues: CASSLSWGSNQPQHF. CDR3 DNA sequence: TGTGCCAGCAGTCTCTCATGGGGAAGCAATCAGCCCCAGCATTTT.

The chain has TRBV2 and TRBJ2-7, with unresolved D. CDR3 size: 12 residues. The germline V and J ends were trimmed by 4 bases and 0 bases, with 4 bases remaining between them. Germline V lookup: CDR1 SNHLY, CDR2 FYNNEI. CDR3 in DNA: TGTGCCAGCAGTGTAAGCTCCTACGAGCAGTACTTC. It is translated as CASSVSSYEQYF.

V gene TRBV9 combines with J gene TRBJ2-5; 7 positions match TRBD1. V was pared by 4 bases and J by 6 bases, with 6 bases of the junction left unmatched. This CDR3 spans 13 amino acids. From germline, CDR1 is SGDLS and CDR2 YYNGEE. The CDR3 sequence is CASSFRDSQTQYF. CDR3 in DNA: TGTGCCAGCAGCTTTCGGGACAGCCAGACCCAGTACTTC. The variable domain in full, completed from reference TRBV9 and TRBJ2-5, reads DSGVTQTPKHLITATGQRVTLRCSPRSGDLSVYWYQQSLDQGLQFLIQYYNGEERAKGNILERFSAQQFPDLHSELNLSSLELGDSALYFCASSFRDSQTQYFGPGTRLLVL.

The chain couples TRBV29-1 to TRBJ1-2, with TRBD1 matching 10 bases. J lost 7 bases, V lost 5 bases, and 22 bases had no gene match. Per the germline V gene, CDR1 is SQVTM and CDR2 is ANQGSEA. The CDR3 covers 18 residues. CDR3 region: CSVTYRDRGFQNRGGYTF. For the CDR3, the DNA is TGCAGCGTTACCTACCGGGACAGGGGATTTCAAAATCGGGGTGGCTACACCTTC.

A few counts support this clone. The chain couples TRBV13 to TRBJ1-2; D may be TRBD1 (5 bases). The germline CDR1 and CDR2 sequences are PRHDT and FYEKMQ (reference sequence). The CDR3 sequence is 13 residues long. V lost 5 bases, J lost 8 bases, and 15 bases lay in between. The CDR3 sequence: CASSARQGGGYTF. CDR3 coding DNA: TGTGCCAGCAGCGCCCGCCAGGGAGGGGGCTACACCTTC.

The chain combines TRBV27 with TRBJ2-5; the D is unclear. The germline CDR1 and CDR2 sequences are MNHEY and SMNVEV (reference sequence). This CDR3 has 13 residues. V was pared by 3 bases and J by 2 bases, with 7 bases between. CDR3 DNA: TGTGCCAGCAGTTTGTCTAGACAAGAGACCCAGTACTTC. Translation: CASSLSRQETQYF.

The CDR3 region is CASSQIRGRSGNTIYF. Written as DNA, the CDR3 is TGTGCCAGCAGCCAAATAAGGGGCCGCTCTGGAAACACCATATATTTT. The chain is built from TRBV11-2 and TRBJ1-3, with D tentatively TRBD1 (5 bases). The V end lost 5 bases, the J end lost 0 bases, and 14 bases lay between the germline ends. From germline, CDR1 is SGHAT and CDR2 FQNNGV. The length of the CDR3 is 16 residues.

The chain recombines TRBV5-1 with TRBJ1-4, with 9 bases identical to TRBD1. V was pared by 0 bases and J by 2 bases, with 5 bases of the junction left unmatched. The CDR3 sequence is 17 residues long. The germline V gene encodes CDR1 SGHRS and CDR2 YFSETQ. CDR3 protein: CASSLEQGAITNEKLFF. CDR3 nucleotide sequence: TGCGCCAGCAGCTTGGAACAGGGGGCTATTACTAATGAAAAACTGTTTTTT.

The chain joins TRBV7-6 to TRBJ2-3; TRBD2 agrees at 14 bases. The germline V gene encodes CDR1 SGHVS and CDR2 FNYEAQ. Trimming removed 3 bases from V and 1 base from J; junction bases left unmatched: 3. This CDR3 is 17 amino acids long. This CDR3 is CASSLTSGGAGTDTQYF. CDR3 DNA sequence: TGTGCCAGCAGCTTGACTAGCGGGGGGGCGGGCACAGATACGCAGTATTTT.

This clone was detected once. The chain uses TRBV6-5 and TRBJ2-6; no firm D call. V dropped 2 bases and J dropped 0 bases, with 5 bases sitting between them. Germline loops: CDR1 MNHEY, CDR2 SVGAGI. CDR3 size: 15 residues. CDR3 protein: CASSYALSGANVLTF. CDR3 DNA: TGTGCCAGCAGTTACGCTCTCTCTGGGGCCAACGTCCTGACTTTC.

The chain carries TRBV2 and TRBJ1-4, with 10 positions matching TRBD1. CDR1 and CDR2 from the germline V gene are SNHLY and FYNNEI. J lost 7 bases, V lost 1 base, and 9 bases had no gene match. This CDR3 is built from 17 residues. CDR3 sequence: CASSEGATGGAFEKLFF. The CDR3 bases are TGTGCCAGCAGTGAAGGAGCGACAGGGGGCGCTTTTGAAAAACTGTTTTTT.

Comments on this clone: The CDR3 end shows no conserved phenylalanine or tryptophan, and so a read error is likely. The CDR3 protein is CASSTGQLYNSPLHL. For the CDR3, the DNA is TGTGCCAGCAGTACCGGACAGCTTTATAATTCACCCCTCCACCTT. This chain links TRBV14 with TRBJ1-6; D possibly corresponds to TRBD1 (6 bases). With 6 bases removed from V and 4 bases from J, the gap between germline ends came to 13 bases. Looked up from germline, CDR1 is SGHDN and CDR2 is FVKESK. There are 15 residues in the CDR3.

The V and J genes are TRBV29-1 and TRBJ1-2; 7 bases are a match to TRBD1. The germline V gene has CDR1 SQVTM and CDR2 ANQGSEA. After removal of 5 bases from V and 2 bases from J, the junction contained 11 bases not matched to a gene. There are 15 residues in the CDR3. The DNA for the CDR3 is TGCAGCGTTAAAGGGCTACAGGGGCGGAACTATGGCTACACCTTC. Protein product: CSVKGLQGRNYGYTF.

Notes on this clone: The junction differs from germline at one of its ends, possibly a read error. This chain links TRBV25-1 with TRBJ2-5; unclear D gene. The CDR3 loop spans 13 amino acids. Germline CDR1 is MGHDK and CDR2 is SYGVNS. The CDR3 region has the DNA TGTGCCAGCAGTGAAGATGGGCAAGAGATCCAGTACTTC. This sequence encodes CASSEDGQEIQYF.

The chain uses TRBV4-1 and TRBJ2-2; TRBD2 is a possible D gene (6 bases). Trimming removed 0 bases at V and 6 bases at J, with 11 bases between. The CDR3 covers 15 residues. Germline V lookup: CDR1 MGHRA, CDR2 YSYEKL. The CDR3 reads CASSQETSSPGELFF. CDR3 nucleotide sequence: TGCGCCAGCAGCCAAGAGACTAGTTCCCCCGGGGAGCTGTTTTTT.

In its sample, this clone was seen a few times. The rearrangement links TRBV27 to TRBJ2-7; D unclear. Between the trimmed V and J ends, which lost 3 bases and 5 bases, there was a span of 8 bases. Germline V gene sequence: CDR1 MNHEY, CDR2 SMNVEV (reference sequence). This CDR3 region has 12 residues. The CDR3 DNA follows: TGTGCCAGCAGTTTCCAAGGAAACGAGCAGTACTTC. Protein: CASSFQGNEQYF.

The chain employs TRBV5-1 and TRBJ2-3; D remains unclear. CDR1 SGHRS and CDR2 YFSETQ come from the germline V gene. V was shortened by 4 bases and J by 1 base, with 7 bases between the two germline ends. The CDR3 loop spans 13 amino acids. The CDR3 DNA follows: TGCGCCAGCAGCACTCCGGGCACAGATACGCAGTATTTT. Translated: CASSTPGTDTQYF.

J is TRBJ1-1 and V is TRBV20-1; D gene unclear. CDR1 and CDR2 from the germline V gene are DFQATT and SNEGSKA (reference sequence). V lost 3 bases to trimming and J lost 9 bases, with 11 bases between them. The CDR3 length is 11 residues. The CDR3 coding sequence is TGCAGTGCTAGTTCGTGGGCGAAAGCTTTCTTT. Amino acid sequence: CSASSWAKAFF.

CDR3 in DNA: TGTGCCAGCAGCGTTGGACAGGGGGCCAGGGAGCTGTTTTTT. This gives the protein CASSVGQGARELFF. The chain joins TRBV5-6 to TRBJ2-2, with 11 bases lining up with TRBD1. This CDR3 has 14 residues. Germline V gene sequence: CDR1 SGHDT, CDR2 YYEEEE. J lost 9 bases, V lost 4 bases, and 5 bases had no gene match.

The chain couples TRBV10-3 to TRBJ2-1, with D unclear. From germline, CDR1 is ENHRY and CDR2 SYGVKD. There are 12 residues in the CDR3. Trimming left V 0 bases short and J 9 bases short, with 6 bases between. The CDR3: CAISESPSEQFF. The CDR3 DNA sequence: TGTGCCATCAGTGAGTCTCCCAGTGAGCAGTTCTTC.

The V call is TRBV5-1, the J call TRBJ1-4, with D tentatively TRBD1 (5 bases). Germline CDR1 SGHRS, CDR2 YFSETQ. Trimming cost V 4 bases and J 2 bases, with 15 bases left between them. There are 16 residues in the CDR3. The chain's CDR3 is CASSPERGRTNEKLFF. The CDR3 nucleotides read TGCGCCAGCAGCCCCGAACGGGGGAGGACTAATGAAAAACTGTTTTTT.

The chain uses TRBV5-6 and TRBJ1-1; D is unclear. V lost 2 bases to trimming and J lost 7 bases, with 9 bases between them. Germline V gene lookup returns CDR1 SGHDT and CDR2 YYEEEE. The CDR3 spans 12 residues. Here the CDR3 DNA reads TGTGCCAGCAGCTTAGGATGGATTGAAGCTTTCTTT. It translates to CASSLGWIEAFF.

Only one count was recorded for this clone. The V gene is TRBV6-4, the J gene TRBJ2-4; possibly TRBD1 or TRBD2 for D (5 bases each). The CDR3 is made up of 14 amino acids. Germline values: CDR1 MRHNA, CDR2 SNTAGT. Between the trimmed V and J ends, which lost 5 bases and 5 bases, there was a span of 13 bases. CDR3 sequence: CASSSGPGENIQYF. DNA of the CDR3: TGTGCCAGCAGTTCGGGGCCCGGAGAAAACATTCAGTACTTC.

The chain recombines TRBV4-1 with TRBJ2-7; D is possibly TRBD1 (6 bases). The V end was cut by 2 bases, the J end by 0 bases, with 20 bases between. The CDR3 covers 18 residues. CDR1 is MGHRA and CDR2 is YSYEKL in the germline V gene. The CDR3: CASSQQGPGQWSSYEQYF. CDR3 DNA: TGCGCCAGCAGCCAACAAGGGCCAGGACAGTGGAGCTCCTACGAGCAGTACTTC.

This clone has only a few counts. CDR3: CASSFHFGQGHEQYF. CDR3 nucleotide sequence: TGTGCCAGCAGCTTCCATTTCGGACAGGGCCACGAGCAGTACTTC. The chain carries TRBV7-9 and TRBJ2-7, with 8 bases matching TRBD1. The V segment lost 3 bases and the J segment 5 bases; nucleotides outside the gene matches: 9. This CDR3 has 15 residues. Germline loops: CDR1 SEHNR, CDR2 FQNEAQ (reference sequence).